These T cell receptor beta chains were read from a single sample in a study of cytomegalovirus exposure and HLA in healthy donors. The method was immunoSEQ multiplex PCR; TCRdb's version includes in-frame clones alone and lacks a portion of them. The sample holds approximately 86,000 clones; more than 65% are singletons and the top ten take about 7.7%. Sequences were obtained from PBMCs. These receptors came from a man in his sixties in good health and CMV-seronegative. The CDR3 runs from the conserved cysteine through the conserved F or W. Fields, in order: J gene, D gene, clone size, V gene, CDR3 protein. The D gene is left open where the match is weak. Clone size, where shown, is once, few, many, or a class for clones that have expanded.

>TRBJ2-3|NA|few|TRBV4-1
CASSQDFGGYTDTQYF
>TRBJ2-1|TRBD2|NA|TRBV27
CASSQRGEDEQFF
>TRBJ2-2|NA|NA|TRBV10-3
CAMCPEDTGELFF
>TRBJ1-3|TRBD1|once|TRBV7-2
CASSARTGGVNTIYF
>TRBJ2-3|TRBD2|NA|TRBV7-2
CASGRPRGNTQYF
>TRBJ1-1|TRBD1|NA|TRBV5-1
CASSTGQRNTEAFF
>TRBJ2-7|TRBD2|medium-sized|TRBV6-1
CASSVRLASYEQYF
>TRBJ2-1|TRBD2|NA|TRBV27
CASRTSGNANEQFF
>TRBJ2-5|NA|NA|TRBV25-1
CAGGWRETQYF
>TRBJ2-3|NA|NA|TRBV10-3
CASSYSGAGSSDTQYF
>TRBJ1-6|TRBD1|NA|TRBV29-1
CSVGTGGNSPLHF